Listed here are 20 T cell receptor beta chains from one sample, sequenced in a study of blood T cell repertoires in COVID-19 (dated by TCRdb to 2020 to 2022). The library came from the immunoSEQ multiplex PCR assay. Here the immuneACCESS table is served through TCRdb, limited to in-frame sequences with V and J called. Missing clones are a known gap in these copies; in checked studies unresolved V genes cover under half, and the rest lacks a known reason. The sample table lists around 170,000 clones, around 88% of them with a count of one. The ten largest clones add up to 3.5% to 5% of the sample. The specimen sequenced was peripheral blood. These receptors were taken from a woman younger than 45 with acute or convalescent COVID-19.

This chain uses TRBV18 with TRBJ1-3; 7 bases agree with TRBD1. V dropped 3 bases and J dropped 0; count of bases not matched to a gene: 2. The germline V gene encodes CDR1 KGHSH and CDR2 LQKENI. CDR3 length: 15 amino acids. Written as DNA, the CDR3 is TGTGCCAGCTCACCCACAGGGGACTCTGGAAACACCATATATTTT. This translates into CASSPTGDSGNTIYF.

The chain links TRBV2 to TRBJ1-2; D remains ambiguous. The germline V and J ends were trimmed by 3 bases and 4 bases, with 15 bases remaining between them. This CDR3 is 15 amino acids long. Germline V gives CDR1 SNHLY, CDR2 FYNNEI. Written as DNA, the CDR3 is TGTGCCAGCAGTGACCAGACACTGGGTAGCTATGGCTACACCTTC. Protein product: CASSDQTLGSYGYTF.

V is TRBV21-1 and J is TRBJ2-1; the D segment call TRBD2 is taken from the table without a DNA check. TRBV21-1 represents a pseudogene. CDR3 size: 16 residues. The CDR3: CASSKATGGSYNEQFF. The DNA for the CDR3 is TGTGCCAGCAGCAAAGCTACCGGCGGATCCTACAATGAGCAGTTCTTC.

The chain links TRBV24-1 to TRBJ2-3, with 8 nucleotides matching TRBD2. In germline, CDR1 is KGHDR, CDR2 SFDVKD. Trimming took 4 bases from V and 1 from J; bases not matched to a gene: 3. The CDR3 consists of 15 residues. The DNA for the CDR3 is TGTGCCACCAGTGAGCGAGCGGGGGGCACAGATACGCAGTATTTT. Encoded protein: CATSERAGGTDTQYF.

The V gene is TRBV6-2 or TRBV6-3, the J gene TRBJ2-7; D is uncertain. V dropped 2 bases and J dropped 6 bases, with 17 bases sitting between them. The CDR3 runs 15 residues. Germline CDR1 reads MNHEY; CDR2 reads SVGEGT. The CDR3 nucleotides read TGTGCCAGCAGTTACCTCGTTATTGGTCTGAGCGAGCAGTACTTC. Its translation is CASSYLVIGLSEQYF.

This rearrangement joins TRBV2 to TRBJ2-3, with no clear D. From germline, CDR1 is SNHLY and CDR2 FYNNEI. With 4 bases removed from V and 11 bases from J, the gap between germline ends came to 13 bases. CDR3 length: 12 residues. The CDR3 protein is CASSAETYRQYF. Here the CDR3 DNA reads TGTGCCAGCAGTGCCGAGACTTATAGGCAGTATTTT.

For the CDR3, the DNA is TGTGCCAGCAGACTAGCGGGAGGGTCCTACAATGAGCAGTTCTTC. Its protein product is CASRLAGGSYNEQFF. The genes are TRBV19 and TRBJ2-1, with 14 bases lining up with TRBD2. This CDR3 has 15 residues. Trimming cost V 9 bases and J 1 base; bases outside gene matches: 2. Germline-derived CDR1 and CDR2 are LNHDA and SQIVND (reference sequence). Full variable domain (outside the CDR3, taken from reference TRBV19 and TRBJ2-1): DGGITQSPKYLFRKEGQNVTLSCEQNLNHDAMYWYRQDPGQGLRLIYYSQIVNDFQKGDIAEGYSVSREKKESFPLTVTSAQKNPTAFYLCASRLAGGSYNEQFFGPGTRLTVL.

J is TRBJ2-1 and V is TRBV24-1; 12 positions match TRBD2. This CDR3 has 17 residues. Germline V gene lookup returns CDR1 KGHDR and CDR2 SFDVKD. J gave up 0 bases and V 4 bases, and 3 bases lay outside the gene matches. The CDR3 loop reads CATSDSSGRASYNEQFF. DNA of the CDR3: TGTGCCACCAGTGACTCTAGCGGGAGGGCCTCCTACAATGAGCAGTTCTTC.

The chain links TRBV7-2 to TRBJ1-6, with D possibly matching TRBD1 (5 bases). This CDR3 is 15 amino acids long. Trimming shortened V by 1 base and J by 7 bases, and 11 bases separated the two germline ends. Germline loops: CDR1 SGHTA, CDR2 FQGNSA. CDR3: CASSLVGAENSPLHF. Here the CDR3 DNA reads TGTGCCAGCAGCTTAGTAGGGGCAGAAAATTCACCCCTCCACTTT.

The chain combines TRBV5-5 with TRBJ2-7; TRBD2 agrees at 8 bases. J lost 6 bases, V lost 2 bases, and 7 bases had no gene match. Germline CDR1 is SGHKS and CDR2 is YYEKEE (reference sequence). CDR3 length: 14 amino acids. The CDR3 region has the DNA TGTGCCAGCAGCTTCCTGGCGGGAGGAGGCGAGCAGTACTTC. Protein: CASSFLAGGGEQYF.

The V gene is TRBV5-4, the J gene TRBJ2-4; 8 nucleotides agree with TRBD2. CDR3 length equals 15 residues. Trimming at V came to 0 bases and at J to 7 bases, leaving 6 bases not matched to a gene. Per the germline V gene, CDR1 is SGHNT and CDR2 is YYREEE (reference sequence). The CDR3 reads CASSLAREGRNIQYF. CDR3 nucleotides: TGTGCCAGCAGCTTGGCCCGGGAGGGCCGGAACATTCAGTACTTC.

This chain joins TRBV12-3 or TRBV12-4 and TRBJ2-1; TRBD1 agrees at 7 bases. The CDR3 contains 13 residues. With 4 bases clipped from V and 7 bases from J, the junction kept 4 bases outside the gene matches. The DNA for the CDR3 is TGTGCCAGCAGTTCAGGGGGTTGGAATGAGCAGTTCTTC. This translates into CASSSGGWNEQFF.

V is TRBV14 and J is TRBJ2-3, with D perhaps TRBD2 (6 bases). The CDR3 is made up of 14 amino acids. CDR1 and CDR2 (germline): SGHDN, FVKESK. The V gene lost 4 bases and the J gene lost 4 bases, with 12 bases spanning the gap. The DNA for the CDR3 is TGTGCCAGCAGCCCACTAGGAGGGGCAGATACGCAGTATTTT. It specifies CASSPLGGADTQYF.

The gene calls are TRBV18 and TRBJ1-5; the D is unclear. Per germline, CDR1 KGHSH and CDR2 LQKENI. V gave up 6 bases and J gave up 7 bases, with 19 bases separating them. This CDR3 is built from 15 residues. In DNA form, the CDR3 reads TGTGCCAGCTCTGGGGAGCGGCCCCCCGGGCAGCCCCAGCATTTT. Residues: CASSGERPPGQPQHF.

CDR3 sequence: CASSKPQGYNNEQFF. The CDR3 nucleotides are TGCGCCAGCAGCAAACCCCAGGGATACAACAATGAGCAGTTCTTC. The V and J genes are TRBV5-1 and TRBJ2-1, with D possibly TRBD1 on 5 matching bases. The CDR3 spans 15 residues. The germline V and J ends were trimmed by 4 bases and 5 bases, with 16 bases remaining between them. Germline CDR1 reads SGHRS; CDR2 reads YFSETQ.

The CDR3 sequence is CASSLEGTHTGANVLTF. The CDR3 DNA reads TGTGCCAGCAGCTTAGAGGGGACTCATACTGGGGCCAACGTCCTGACTTTC. The V gene is TRBV7-6, the J gene TRBJ2-6; a possible D gene is TRBD2 (6 bases). V was pared by 1 base and J by 2 bases, with 12 bases between. Germline V gene sequence: CDR1 SGHVS, CDR2 FNYEAQ. This CDR3 region has 17 residues.

V usage is TRBV20-1 and J usage is TRBJ2-6; D is perhaps TRBD1 (5 bases). V was trimmed by 3 bases and J by 8 bases, leaving 11 bases between them. The CDR3 is 13 residues long. Looked up from germline, CDR1 is DFQATT and CDR2 is SNEGSKA (reference sequence). The CDR3 here is CSASAGWPNVLTF. The CDR3 region has the DNA TGCAGTGCTAGTGCAGGGTGGCCCAACGTCCTGACTTTC.

The V call is TRBV19, the J call TRBJ1-1, with unresolved D. This CDR3 comprises 14 residues. CDR1 is LNHDA, CDR2 SQIVND, per germline (reference sequence). Trimming cost V 3 bases and J 1 base, with 9 bases left between them. The CDR3 here is CASSMMSENTEAFF. The CDR3 DNA is TGTGCCAGTAGTATGATGTCAGAGAACACTGAAGCTTTCTTT.

The chain couples TRBV19 to TRBJ1-3; D possibly corresponds to TRBD1 (6 bases). Trimming removed 6 bases from V and 0 bases from J, with 12 bases in between. The germline V gene has CDR1 LNHDA and CDR2 SQIVND (reference sequence). The CDR3 totals 15 residues. CDR3 bases: TGTGCCAGTAGGACCGGGACAAGCTCTGGAAACACCATATATTTT. Its protein is CASRTGTSSGNTIYF.

The chain joins TRBV29-1 to TRBJ1-3; unclear D gene. The CDR3 extends over 15 amino acids. The germline V gene has CDR1 SQVTM and CDR2 ANQGSEA. Trimming removed 6 bases at V and 0 bases at J, with 15 bases between. As DNA, the CDR3 is TGCAGCGTCCAAGAACAGTTAAGCTCTGGAAACACCATATATTTT. Translated: CSVQEQLSSGNTIYF.